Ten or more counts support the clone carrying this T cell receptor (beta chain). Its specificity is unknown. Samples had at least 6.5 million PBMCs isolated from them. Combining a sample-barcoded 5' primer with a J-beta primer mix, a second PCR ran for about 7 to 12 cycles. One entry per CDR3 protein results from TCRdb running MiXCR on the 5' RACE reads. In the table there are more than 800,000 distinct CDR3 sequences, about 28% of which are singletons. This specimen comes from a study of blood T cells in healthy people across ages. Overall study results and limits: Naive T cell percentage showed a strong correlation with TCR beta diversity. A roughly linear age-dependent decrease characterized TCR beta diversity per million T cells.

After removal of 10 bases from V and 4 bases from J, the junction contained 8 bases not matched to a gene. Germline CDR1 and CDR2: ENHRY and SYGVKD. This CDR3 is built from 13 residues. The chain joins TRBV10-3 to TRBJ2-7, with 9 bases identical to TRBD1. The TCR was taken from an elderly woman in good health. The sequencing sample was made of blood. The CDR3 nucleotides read TGTGCCAGATCGGACAGGGGTGGATACGAGCAGTACTTC. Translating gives CARSDRGGYEQYF.